Following are 18 T cell receptor beta chains from one sample sequenced in a study of tumor and adjacent non-tumor tissue in lung cancer. This sample's RNA came from whole unsorted tissue. A modified ARM-PCR protocol with three rounds of nested PCR amplified TCRbeta. A single record per CDR3 protein comes from TCRdb applying MiXCR to the multiplex PCR reads. Among 110,000 or so distinct CDR3 sequences listed, roughly 73% were seen once. Sequenced material: lung tumor tissue. All receptors derive from an older woman with non-small cell lung cancer.

About this clonotype: A junction end diverges from the germline sequence, so it may reflect a read error. The chain is built from TRBV6-6 and TRBJ1-5; D might be TRBD1 (5 bases). The CDR3 is made up of 18 amino acids. Per germline, CDR1 MNHNY and CDR2 SVGAGI (reference sequence). The CDR3 protein is CASRGIGTGSTTKQLQHF. Here the CDR3 DNA reads TGTGCCAGTAGAGGAATAGGGACCGGGAGTACGACAAAGCAGCTCCAGCATTTT.

The genes are TRBV6-5 and TRBJ2-5, with 8 bases matching TRBD1. The V gene's germline CDR1 is MNHEY and CDR2 SVGAGI. The length of the CDR3 is 16 residues. Trimming at V came to 6 bases and at J to 3 bases, leaving 12 bases not matched to a gene. The CDR3 coding sequence is TGTGCCAGCAGAAGAAGGACAGGGTGCGCAAAAGAGACCCAGTACTTC. Residues: CASRRRTGCAKETQYF.

Points on this clonotype: An end of the junction differs from the germline gene, which may be a read error. V usage is TRBV4-3 and J usage is TRBJ2-4, with TRBD2 matching 11 bases. Germline lookup yields CDR1 LGHNA and CDR2 YSLEER. CDR3 length: 22 amino acids. The CDR3 region is CASSQGTGLAGGTRLAKNIQYF. CDR3 nucleotides: TGCGCCAGCAGCCAAGGTACAGGGCTAGCGGGAGGCACCCGGTTAGCCAAAAACATTCAGTATTTC.

Concerning this clonotype: A read error is likely, as this CDR3 ends without the conserved phenylalanine or tryptophan. No DNA is shown, since the ends of the CDR3 on it are uncertain; the CDR3 is the one TCRdb lists. This rearrangement joins TRBV11-3 to TRBJ1-1; the D segment call TRBD1 is taken from the table without a DNA check. Germline-derived CDR1 and CDR2 are SGHNT and YENEEA. The CDR3 sequence runs 18 residues, both termini included. The CDR3 sequence: CASSLIGPPGRMNTETFL.

This clonotype came up a few times. A read error is likely, as this CDR3 ends without the conserved phenylalanine or tryptophan. This rearrangement joins TRBV6-6 to TRBJ2-7; a possible D gene is TRBD1 (6 bases). Germline V gene data show CDR1 as MNHNY and CDR2 as SVGAGI (reference sequence). V lost 8 bases and J lost 3, with 14 bases in between. The CDR3 sequence is 13 residues long. The CDR3 protein is CASGTQQGYEQYI. CDR3 in DNA: TGTGCCAGCGGTACGCAACAGGGCTACGAGCAGTACATC.

This clonotype is a singleton in its sample. The rearrangement links TRBV12-3 or TRBV12-4 to TRBJ1-1, with D perhaps matching TRBD1 (6 bases). CDR3 length: 14 amino acids. CDR3 amino acids: CGISFGDTNTEAFF. The DNA for the CDR3 is TGTGGCATCAGTTTTGGGGACACGAACACTGAAGCTTTCTTT.

This clonotype was found a few times. Given a much more abundant clone one base away, this may be a read error. The chain couples TRBV4-1 to TRBJ2-7; no firm D call. Germline CDR1 and CDR2: MGHRA and YSYEKL. This CDR3 region has 12 residues. The CDR3 sequence: CTSSQDTYEQYF. For the CDR3, the DNA is TGCACCAGCAGCCAAGATACCTACGAGCAGTACTTC.

This clonotype was observed a single time. Germline and junction disagree at one end, which may indicate a read error. The chain couples TRBV11-3 to TRBJ1-1; D is perhaps TRBD1 (6 bases). Germline V lookup: CDR1 SGHNT, CDR2 YENEEA. The CDR3 sequence is 14 residues long. The CDR3, as DNA: TGTGCCGGCAGCTTAGGACAGTCTGCTACTGAAGCCTTCTTT. Amino acid sequence: CAGSLGQSATEAFF.

CDR3 protein: CSVTVVGDQKRELFF. The CDR3 DNA sequence: TGCAGCGTTACTGTGGTGGGGGACCAAAAGCGGGAGCTGTTTTTT. This chain joins TRBV29-1 and TRBJ2-2, with D perhaps matching TRBD1 or TRBD2 (5 bases each). The V gene's germline CDR1 is SQVTM and CDR2 ANQGSEA. Trimming took off 5 bases at V and 9 bases at J, with 22 bases between the two ends. This CDR3 is 15 amino acids long.

As to this clonotype: As the CDR3 is not closed by the conserved phenylalanine or tryptophan, this likely results from a read error. This rearrangement joins TRBV5-6 to TRBJ1-2; TRBD1 matches at 10 bases. The CDR3 is 14 residues long. Trimming removed 8 bases from V and 8 bases from J; junction bases left unmatched: 12. The V gene's germline CDR1 is SGHDT and CDR2 YYEEEE. CDR3 nucleotide sequence: TGTGCCAGTAGCCCGGGGACAGGGGTATGGGGCTACACCTTG. This codes for CASSPGTGVWGYTL.

This clonotype is labeled medium-sized (0.01 to 0.1%). The chain recombines TRBV4-1 with TRBJ1-1; the match to TRBD1 covers 10 bases. This CDR3 spans 15 amino acids. V lost 1 base and J lost 6; bases outside the gene matches: 5. Per the germline V gene, CDR1 is MGHRA and CDR2 is YSYEKL. The CDR3 coding sequence is TGCGCCAGCAGCCAAGGACAGGGGGCGAAGGCTGAAGCTTTCTTT. Its protein product is CASSQGQGAKAEAFF.

The chain combines TRBV6-5 with TRBJ2-3, with 9 bases matching TRBD2. This CDR3 has 15 residues. The germline CDR1 and CDR2 sequences are MNHEY and SVGAGI. The CDR3 loop is CVTSRRGGPTDTQYF. CDR3 nucleotides: TGTGTCACCAGTCGGCGGGGGGGACCGACAGATACGCAGTATTTT.

In regard to this clonotype: At one of its ends the junction is not consistent with the germline gene, which may arise from a read error. The rearrangement joins TRBV6-2 or TRBV6-3 to TRBJ2-2; D is unresolved. This CDR3 spans 17 amino acids. Germline loops: CDR1 MNHEY, CDR2 SVGEGT. This CDR3 is CASSFTQQRSNTGELFF. Written as DNA, the CDR3 is TGTGCCAGTAGTTTCACCCAACAGAGGTCCAACACCGGGGAGCTGTTTTTT.

This clonotype was seen a few times. The chain links TRBV11-2 to TRBJ2-7, with D possibly TRBD2 on 6 matching bases. The V gene lost 3 bases and the J gene lost 4 bases, with 10 bases spanning the gap. CDR1 is SGHAT and CDR2 is FQNNGV in the germline V gene. CDR3 length: 13 amino acids. CDR3 sequence: CASSLSGRYEQYF. DNA for the CDR3: TGTGCCAGCAGCTTGAGCGGGCGATACGAGCAGTACTTC.

In its sample, this clonotype was seen a few times. The DNA for the CDR3 is TGTGCCAGCAGCCCGAGGGGGCTAGCGGCTTGGGATGTGCAGTTCTTC. Its translation is CASSPRGLAAWDVQFF. The chain is built from TRBV11-1 and TRBJ2-1; D possibly uses TRBD1 or TRBD2 (7 bases each). V was clipped by 5 bases and J by 12 bases, with 26 bases between them. The CDR3 runs 16 residues. CDR1 is SGHAT and CDR2 is FQDESV in the germline V gene (reference sequence).

The genes are TRBV6-5 and TRBJ1-1; D is possibly TRBD1 (5 bases). Germline CDR1 is MNHEY and CDR2 is SVGAGI. The CDR3 is 15 amino acids. Between the trimmed V and J ends, which lost 1 base and 1 base, there was a span of 10 bases. The CDR3 spells CASSYWGMANTEAFF. The CDR3, as DNA: TGTGCCAGCAGTTACTGGGGCATGGCGAACACTGAAGCTTTCTTT.

A single count supports this clonotype. This sequence joins TRBV29-1 and TRBJ1-6; D is perhaps TRBD1 (5 bases). Trimming took 8 bases from V and 12 from J, leaving 23 bases between them. Germline-derived CDR1 and CDR2 are SQVTM and ANQGSEA. The CDR3 extends over 14 amino acids. The CDR3 reads CSCGDGQGTLPLHF. The CDR3 region has the DNA TGCAGCTGCGGGGACGGCCAAGGCACTTTACCCCTCCACTTT.

Comment on this clonotype: This could be a read error, since a much larger clone is one nucleotide away. Because it lacks the conserved phenylalanine or tryptophan at the end, this CDR3 is likely a read error. The chain carries TRBV6-2 or TRBV6-3 and TRBJ2-3, with D tentatively TRBD2 (7 bases). Germline V gene data show CDR1 as MNHEY and CDR2 as SVGEGT. With 2 bases removed from V and 1 base from J, the gap between germline ends came to 10 bases. This CDR3 spans 15 amino acids. The DNA for the CDR3 is TGTGCCAGCAGTTACCCCGGGGGGCGCACAGATACGCAGTATTCT. Translated: CASSYPGGRTDTQYS.